This paragraph covers one TCR beta chain sequence. No antigen is known for it. Base qualities are not recorded, but no much larger clone differs from it by a single base. The record originates from a study of cytomegalovirus exposure and HLA in healthy donors (dated by TCRdb to 2015 to 2018). Background on the whole study: An earlier analysis of some 620 of the donors reported about 260 Gb of sequence data and around 100 million unique TCR beta sequences obtained from about 170 million T cells. On average, around 240,000 unique TCR beta nucleotide sequences were sequenced per donor among fewer than 500 genotyped donors of the cohort, with roughly a sixth of those sequences being non-productive. A handful of DR-DQ haplotypes were handled as single units for association and clustering because linkage in the cohort was strong. Alongside the repertoire data, information on donor age, sex, ethnicity and CMV serostatus was compiled. The study aimed to test whether cataloging public T cell receptors could reveal signatures of past pathogen exposure. To predict cytomegalovirus infection status, the study brought together high-throughput TCR immunosequencing, statistical association of individual TCRs with disease status, and machine learning. Every repertoire in the discovery cohort had been generated on one and the same sequencing platform. An early release that covered 500 to 800 HLA-typed donors contained approximately 300 gigabases of sequencing data and 70 million to 100 million unique TCR sequences. The number of donors typed differed by locus, with about 629-630 for A, B, C, DRB1 and DQB1, around 520 for DQA1, 600 to 610 for DPA1, and over 400 for DPB1. Of the 300 to 500 genotyped donors, 70% to 90% were placed in the genetic ancestry cluster associated with self-reported Caucasian donors. The study used immunosequencing to profile the T cell repertoires of approximately 630 subjects and linked those repertoires to cytomegalovirus serostatus. Along with the roughly 670-subject first cohort, a separate validation cohort of more than 90 different subjects was used. An earlier analysis of several hundred of the donors used high-throughput TCR beta sequencing to judge whether each TCR beta V gene segment behaved as functional or pseudogenic. In the later analysis, no new phenotypic data were used to find candidate immune exposures; instead, reliance was placed on TCR beta sequences and their occurrence across donors. Genome-wide SNP genotypes for about 55% of the roughly 670 donors were used in a later genetic analysis, which treated that subset as a discovery cohort. Class I and class II HLA loci were covered by the typing at four-digit resolution. To study patterns of TCR occurrence, a later analysis re-analyzed previously published TCR beta repertoires from 700 or so donors and added high-resolution HLA genotyping. Results and caveats for the whole study, not just this receptor: Linkage disequilibrium might explain the correlated functional status among segregating V segments, but an unknown experimental factor could not be ruled out. The authors suggested that the approach could potentially be generalized to other disease states and immunological phenotypes. Compared with equally common non-associated chains, HLA-associated TCR beta chains in a later analysis were more clonally expanded and had lower generation probabilities. Presence/absence analyses assumed roughly uniform sequencing depth across donors, an assumption that may not hold. The study gave a list of some 150 TCR beta chains associated with cytomegalovirus. In a later analysis, most CMV-associated TCR beta chains were found to appear HLA-restricted, with HLA associations seemingly driven largely by CMV exposure. Because HLA typing was unavailable for some donors at each locus, only the typed subset was used in association tests. Immune exposure information for the cohort was limited to CMV serostatus. When HLA alleles, especially DR and DQ, strongly co-occurred, attributing TCR associations to individual alleles was difficult. A cluster of highly shared sequence variants was judged likely to represent a technical artifact of the sequencing pipeline. A further reported finding was that TCR beta sequences accurately predicted the HLA-A and HLA-B alleles for most subjects in the first cohort. In a later analysis, TCR association rates were found to vary across HLA loci, with the most associated TCRs seen for DRB1 alleles and the fewest for HLA-C alleles. In a later genetic analysis, fewer N-insertions in productive TCRs were reported among donors in an Asian-associated ancestry cluster than the roughly 640-donor mean. This cohort had only TCR beta chains sequenced, and the lack of alpha or paired-chain data limited which features could be detected. According to a later analysis, parvovirus B19, influenza, CMV and Epstein-Barr virus appeared linked to several top co-occurrence clusters. In a later analysis, 16,951 TCR beta sequences were associated with specific HLA alleles at a false discovery rate of 0.05. Some IMGT-functional V segments, including TRBV6-2 and TRBV6-3, could not be distinguished by the 87-base-pair reads and were therefore excluded. While some public TCRs were present in many individuals, most TCR sequences turned up only very rarely across donors. Broadly in line with IMGT annotations, most TCR beta V segments showed up in productive rearrangements about 90% or about 30% of the time in an earlier analysis of several hundred of the donors. The classifier was reported to diagnose cytomegalovirus status with high specificity and sensitivity in both the original and validation cohorts. In vitro tests confirmed that a few of the cytomegalovirus-associated TCR beta chains recognize cytomegalovirus antigens. The earlier analysis of around 600 of the donors excluded some 16 rarely observed V segments, including chromosome 9 orphons, because counts were too low. In a later genetic analysis, a missense DCLRE1C variant was associated with V-gene and J-gene trimming of TCR beta chains, and the association was replicated in an independent cohort.

In total, around 600 healthy bone marrow donors made up the cohort. All cohort members were sampled while nominally healthy, although unrecorded immune exposures were likely present. The donor tested CMV seronegative and was one of the 352 seronegative cohort members. Each donor provided a peripheral blood sample, and peripheral blood mononuclear cells were used for TCR beta sequencing. Genomic DNA was extracted from the blood cell samples with the Qiagen DNeasy Blood Extraction Kit. For this chain, trimming is 6 bases at the V end and 0 bases at the J end, and the number of junction bases without a gene match is 10. CDR1 and CDR2 are read off the germline V gene as MDHEN and SYDVKM. Inclusive of the bounding cysteine and phenylalanine, the CDR3 is 16 residues long. Left in the record is the CDR3 DNA by itself, 48 bases read in frame from the first base. Receptors were amplified or captured by the immunoSEQ multiplex PCR assay. The multiplex PCR relied on a mix of 60 forward primers for TCR Vbeta segments and 13 reverse primers for TCR Jbeta segments. Amplification of the CDR3 region of rearranged TCR beta genes was performed with a multiplex PCR assay on genomic DNA. Amplified TCR beta libraries were sequenced as 87-base-pair reads on the Illumina HiSeq System. Turning to the authors' computational methods: Across the roughly 700 repertoires, a later analysis counted about 81 million unique TCR beta chains, approximately 10 million of which were shared by at least two donors. To remove PCR and sequencing errors, raw reads were error-corrected and collapsed into unique sequences using a nearest-neighbor algorithm that merged closely related sequences. CDR3 sequences were aligned to IMGT reference sequences to assign V, D and J gene segments. For a sequence to be retained, a match of at least six nucleotides was required to both a V gene segment and a J gene segment. Rearrangements were classified as productive when the CDR3 lacked stop codons and remained in frame with V and J, and all other rearrangements were classified as non-productive. Following IMGT convention, CDR3 was defined as the stretch from the second conserved V-encoded cysteine to the conserved J-encoded phenylalanine. The earlier analysis of a few hundred of the donors excluded sequences that lacked an unambiguous match to a single V gene segment. In an earlier analysis of around 600 of the donors, V segments were called functional above 56.7% productive rearrangements and were called segregating when the between-donor standard deviation exceeded 5%. A statistical classification framework was built to diagnose cytomegalovirus status from the catalog of TCR beta chain sequences. In a later analysis, TCR nucleotide sequences were compared against IMGT/GENE-DB human TR gene sequences so that V and J genes could be assigned. In a later analysis, CDR3 sequences and most-parsimonious VDJ recombination scenarios were assigned using the TCRdist pipeline. In a later analysis, each TCR beta chain was defined by its CDR3 amino acid sequence together with its V-gene family, and reads without a unique V-gene family were excluded. A later analysis removed over 500 highly shared, low-generation-probability nucleotide sequences to deal with suspected cross-contamination and a sequencing artifact. In a later analysis, a clonal expansion index was calculated for each public chain from normalized within-repertoire ranks of inferred template counts. A later analysis computed generation probabilities with a VDJ recombination model fitted to out-of-frame rearrangements, and checked the results against IGoR. A later analysis scored TCR-TCR, TCR-HLA and TCR-CMV co-occurrence with hypergeometric tests, applying a repertoire-size bias correction to TCR pairs. False discovery rates were estimated in a later analysis by permuting HLA or CMV assignments 20 times. In a later analysis, co-occurring TCRs were grouped using DBSCAN, and TCRdist sequence similarity was added for clustering within HLA-allele-positive subsets. Repertoires with fewer than 30,000 or more than 120,000 public chains, plus five repertoires with anomalous nucleotide sharing, were excluded from co-occurrence clustering. In TCRdb, the immuneACCESS table is reduced to in-frame sequences with V and J assigned. These tables do not hold every clone; where another copy was compared, an unresolved V gene accounts for under half, and the others remain unexplained. V and J calls and clone size come straight from that table; D and trimming were deduced from the DNA. The sample table shows over 150,000 clones, and roughly 80% are seen once. The ten largest account for over 3% of the sample.

The V and J genes are TRBV28 and TRBJ1-1; TRBD1 aligns with 7 central bases. The sample taken for sequencing was PBMCs. The source of this sequence is a woman aged 40 to 50 in good health and CMV-seronegative. The CDR3 has the sequence CASSPPRGFMNTEAFF. Here is the DNA: TGTGCCAGCAGCCCTCCCAGGGGGTTCATGAACACTGAAGCTTTCTTT.